The sample holds a few counts of the clone carrying this T cell receptor (beta chain). The antigen is unknown. The authors sorted CD4+ naive, central memory, regulatory and stem cell-like memory cells via CD45RO/CCR7/CD25/CD127/CD95/CD27. Each population that was sorted was more than 95% pure. This sample was included in a study of beta chain features in type 1 diabetes. The overall study: Regarding age, gender and cell yields, patients proved similar to healthy donors. Study results and caveats: Researchers reported that naive, central memory and Treg TCRB repertoires appeared more similar in patients than in healthy donors.

With 8 bases removed from V and 7 bases from J, the gap between germline ends came to 21 bases. The CDR3 totals 15 residues. CDR1 is KGHSH, CDR2 LQKENI, per germline. The authors reverse transcribed all of the isolated RNA, so sequencing captured expressed TCRB transcripts. Using immunoSEQ multiplex PCR, the repertoire was profiled, and TCRdb retains in-frame clones only, with some absent. The repertoire holds roughly 450,000 clones, about an eighth seen once, with 0.04% to 0.05% in the top ten. The V call is TRBV18, the J call TRBJ2-1; D might be TRBD2 (5 bases). The sequence was collected from a woman aged 18-30 years in good health. The sample comprised naive CD4+ T cells from blood. The CDR3 DNA sequence: TGTGCCAGCCTCGATGGCGGGCGCCTTGGGAATGAGCAGTTCTTC. Protein: CASLDGGRLGNEQFF.